These 17 T cell receptor beta chains originate from one sample sequenced in a study of shared clonotypes between healthy human individuals. Sequencing used immunoSEQ multiplex PCR; TCRdb keeps in-frame clones, though not all of them. The data contain about 2.4 million clones, over 85% of them singletons. The sample was naive CD4+ T cells from PBMCs. Indicated subset: CD45RA+ positively selected. These receptors were collected from a man younger than 30 in good health. Some clones in this sample may be carry-over from other donors' samples.

Note on this clone: One junction end disagrees with the germline gene, perhaps due to a read error. The chain links TRBV2 to TRBJ1-1, with D possibly being TRBD1 (6 bases). Germline-derived CDR1 and CDR2 are SNHLY and FYNNEI. The CDR3 loop spans 15 amino acids. CDR3 in DNA: TGTGCCAGCAGTGAAGCCTGGAGGACACCGGGGGGCGACGGATTT. Translated, it gives CASSEAWRTPGGDGF.

V is TRBV19 and J is TRBJ1-1; 7 positions match TRBD1. V was clipped by 5 bases and J by 11 bases; unmatched bases: 20. Looked up from germline, CDR1 is LNHDA and CDR2 is SQIVND (reference sequence). CDR3 length: 16 residues. CDR3 in DNA: TGTGCCAGTAGTCTCCGGACAGGATTAGATCCACAGTTGGCTTTCTTT. Amino acid sequence: CASSLRTGLDPQLAFF.

A single count supports this clone. This chain connects TRBV6-5 to TRBJ1-5; D gene ambiguous. V lost 6 bases to trimming and J lost 7 bases, with 16 bases between them. The CDR3 totals 14 residues. The germline CDR1 and CDR2 sequences are MNHEY and SVGAGI. This chain's CDR3 is CASRGPLSTQPQHF. The CDR3 nucleotides are TGTGCCAGCAGGGGCCCCCTCTCTACCCAGCCCCAGCATTTT.

Concerning this clone itself: Different DNA sequences within this sample yield the same CDR3. V is TRBV9 and J is TRBJ2-5, with 11 bases lining up with TRBD2. The CDR3 has 14 residues. The J segment lost 3 bases and the V segment lost 5 bases, leaving 3 bases of the junction unmatched. Looked up from germline, CDR1 is SGDLS and CDR2 is YYNGEE. This chain's CDR3 is CASSRGLAEETQYF. CDR3 DNA sequence: TGTGCCAGCAGTAGGGGACTAGCGGAAGAGACCCAGTACTTC.

The chain uses TRBV7-2 and TRBJ2-6; D not certain. CDR1 is SGHTA and CDR2 is FQGNSA in the germline V gene. This CDR3 region has 18 residues. Between the trimmed V and J ends, which lost 3 bases and 0 bases, there was a span of 15 bases. This CDR3 reads CASSFFSGSNSGANVLTF. CDR3 in DNA: TGTGCCAGCAGCTTCTTTTCGGGCAGCAACTCTGGGGCCAACGTCCTGACTTTC. Looking up the rest from reference TRBV7-2 and TRBJ2-6 gives the full variable domain: GAGVSQSPSNKVTEKGKDVELRCDPISGHTALYWYRQSLGQGLEFLIYFQGNSAPDKSGLPSDRFSAERTGGSVSTLTIQRTQQEDSAVYLCASSFFSGSNSGANVLTFGAGSRLTVL.

J is TRBJ2-7 and V is TRBV4-1; 13 bases agree with TRBD2. Germline values: CDR1 MGHRA, CDR2 YSYEKL. The junction had 3 bases not matched to a gene; V was cut back by 2 bases and J by 5 bases. The CDR3 length is 15 residues. CDR3 sequence reads: CASSQLGLAGDEQYF. CDR3 nucleotide sequence: TGCGCCAGCAGCCAACTCGGACTAGCGGGAGACGAGCAGTACTTC.

J is TRBJ2-1 and V is TRBV4-3; 11 bases are shared with TRBD2. The germline V gene encodes CDR1 LGHNA and CDR2 YSLEER. The CDR3 contains 15 residues. Trimming at V came to 4 bases and at J to 8 bases, leaving 7 bases not matched to a gene. CDR3 nucleotide sequence: TGCGCCAGCAGCCCGCTAGCGGGAGGTTTTGATGAGCAGTTCTTC. This translates into CASSPLAGGFDEQFF.

This clone came up once. This rearrangement joins TRBV29-1 to TRBJ2-7; 9 positions match TRBD1. Unmatched junction bases numbered 10, after V lost 5 bases and J lost 5 bases. This CDR3 has 14 amino acids. Germline CDR1 SQVTM, CDR2 ANQGSEA. CDR3 coding DNA: TGCAGCGTTCACGGACAGGGGCCTTGGGACGAGCAGTACTTC. Its translation is CSVHGQGPWDEQYF.

This clone was counted a single time. The genes are TRBV11-2 and TRBJ2-1; 12 bases align to TRBD2. V shed 5 bases and J 7 bases; nucleotides not matched to a gene: 6. Per the germline V gene, CDR1 is SGHAT and CDR2 is FQNNGV. The CDR3 consists of 15 residues. The CDR3 spells CASSLGLAGWNEQFF. For the CDR3, the DNA is TGTGCCAGCAGCCTAGGACTAGCGGGATGGAATGAGCAGTTCTTC.

The chain recombines TRBV11-3 with TRBJ2-3, with D unclear. CDR1 and CDR2 (germline): SGHNT, YENEEA. Trimming stripped 5 bases from V and 0 bases from J, with 9 bases between. The CDR3 sequence is 14 residues long. CDR3 protein: CASSESRSTDTQYF. CDR3 bases: TGTGCCAGCAGCGAATCGCGGAGCACAGATACGCAGTATTTT.

In nucleotides, the CDR3 is TGCGCCAGCAGCCAAGATTCCCGGACAGCTACCAACTATGGCTACACCTTC. Translated, it gives CASSQDSRTATNYGYTF. The chain combines TRBV4-1 with TRBJ1-2; TRBD1 is a possible D gene (6 bases). The V gene lost 0 bases and the J gene lost 2 bases, with 16 bases spanning the gap. The CDR3 is 17 residues long. Germline loops: CDR1 MGHRA, CDR2 YSYEKL.

The chain links TRBV11-2 to TRBJ2-1; 13 bases are shared with TRBD2. The CDR3 extends over 15 amino acids. CDR1 and CDR2 (germline): SGHAT, FQNNGV. Germline trimming cut 6 bases from V and 8 bases from J; bases unmatched to any gene: 7. The CDR3 sequence is CASRKTSGRRDEQFF. The CDR3 region has the DNA TGTGCCAGCAGAAAGACTAGCGGGAGGAGAGATGAGCAGTTCTTC. Full variable domain (rest looked up from reference TRBV11-2 and TRBJ2-1): EAGVAQSPRYKIIEKRQSVAFWCNPISGHATLYWYQQILGQGPKLLIQFQNNGVVDDSQLPKDRFSAERLKGVDSTLKIQPAKLEDSAVYLCASRKTSGRRDEQFFGPGTRLTVL.

Details on this clone: This same CDR3 is encoded by further DNA sequences in the sample. The chain links TRBV5-1 to TRBJ2-7; either TRBD1 or TRBD2 may supply D (5 bases each). This CDR3 is 13 amino acids long. Germline assignment: CDR1 SGHRS and CDR2 YFSETQ. V lost 4 bases to trimming and J lost 2 bases, with 10 bases between them. As DNA, the CDR3 is TGCGCCAGCAGCCCCTCGGGGCCCTACGAGCAGTACTTC. Residues: CASSPSGPYEQYF.

This clone appeared once. The chain has TRBV7-9 and TRBJ2-7, with D tentatively TRBD1 (5 bases). V shed 2 bases and J shed 3 bases, with 8 bases lying between them. The CDR3 contains 13 residues. Germline-derived CDR1 and CDR2 are SEHNR and FQNEAQ (reference sequence). CDR3 sequence reads: CASSLLQGYEQYF. The CDR3 bases are TGTGCCAGCAGCTTATTGCAGGGCTACGAGCAGTACTTC.

The V and J genes are TRBV4-2 and TRBJ1-5; D is unclear. Trimming cost V 7 bases and J 2 bases, with 18 bases left between them. Germline V CDR1 and CDR2: LGHNA, YNFKEQ. This CDR3 comprises 16 residues. For the CDR3, the DNA is TGTGCCAGCACTGCCGGGATACCGGGCGGCAATCAGCCCCAGCATTTT. Translated: CASTAGIPGGNQPQHF.

The rearrangement joins TRBV2 to TRBJ2-7; TRBD2 aligns across 9 bases. Germline trimming cut 5 bases from V and 0 bases from J; bases unmatched to any gene: 5. Germline assignment: CDR1 SNHLY and CDR2 FYNNEI. CDR3 size: 15 residues. CDR3 sequence: CASSLYSGSSYEQYF. The CDR3 region has the DNA TGTGCCAGCAGTCTATATAGCGGGAGCTCCTACGAGCAGTACTTC.

This rearrangement joins TRBV28 to TRBJ1-1; D possibly corresponds to TRBD1 (5 bases). The germline CDR1 and CDR2 sequences are MDHEN and SYDVKM. This CDR3 region has 16 residues. The V gene lost 2 bases and the J gene lost 0 bases, with 13 bases spanning the gap. The CDR3, as DNA: TGTGCCAGCAGTTTAGGGGGGGGACCCATGAACACTGAAGCTTTCTTT. Translating gives CASSLGGGPMNTEAFF.